This T cell receptor beta chain was captured by sequencing in a study of T cells in Graves' hyperthyroidism and ophthalmopathy. Notes on the study in general: Before onset, by a median of about seven months, the model predicted ophthalmopathy. Most clonotypes expanded in the thyroid (above 0.001) were also present in blood.

Regions amplified from RNA transcripts were the TCR beta CDR3 regions. Using the HTBI primer set, a first-round RT-PCR was run on the TCR CDR3. TCRdb itself ran the multiplex PCR reads through MiXCR, one entry per CDR3 protein. The sample comprises around 450,000 distinct CDR3 sequences, around 16% of which are singletons, and 7.7% rests with the top ten. This CDR3 region has 19 residues. With V trimmed by 3 bases and J by 0 bases, 14 bases remained unmatched. Per germline, CDR1 PRHDT and CDR2 FYEKMQ (reference sequence). Many counts were recorded for this clonotype. Its antigen is as yet unknown. Sequenced: blood. The origin of this receptor is a woman aged 18 to 35 with Graves' hyperthyroidism. The chain uses TRBV13 and TRBJ2-3; 8 bases match TRBD2. Written as DNA, the CDR3 is TGTGCCAGCAGCTTTAGACCCGTCACTAGCGGTGTTAGCACAGATACGCAGTATTTT. It encodes CASSFRPVTSGVSTDTQYF.